A single sample is the source of the 6 T cell receptor beta chains below, sequenced in a study of long-term antiretroviral therapy in people with HIV. The assay used was immunoSEQ (version v3.0), run at survey level. Sequencing was performed with immunoSEQ multiplex PCR; in TCRdb, only in-frame clones are kept and a portion is missing. The sample carries about 30,000 clones, approximately 78% recorded once. The sample in question was unsorted PBMCs, obtained 1.5 years before starting antiretroviral therapy. These receptors came from a young man with HIV.

V gene TRBV4-1 combines with J gene TRBJ2-5; 10 bases line up with TRBD1. The CDR3 has 16 residues. CDR1 is MGHRA and CDR2 is YSYEKL in the germline V gene. J was trimmed by 5 bases and V by 1 base; bases with no gene match: 7. CDR3 loop: CASSQAPGQGPETQYF. DNA for the CDR3: TGCGCCAGCAGCCAAGCTCCGGGACAGGGGCCGGAGACCCAGTACTTC.

DNA of the CDR3: TGTGCCAGCAGAACGCGGACAGGGGGTAACTATGGCTACACCTTC. It codes for CASRTRTGGNYGYTF. This rearrangement joins TRBV28 to TRBJ1-2, with 10 bases lining up with TRBD1. Trimming took 6 bases from V and 1 from J; bases not matched to a gene: 5. Germline V CDR1 and CDR2: MDHEN, SYDVKM. The CDR3 sequence is 15 residues long.

This clone was counted a few times. The chain uses TRBV6-5 and TRBJ1-5; D is undetermined. V was pared by 5 bases and J by 9 bases, with 8 bases between. The CDR3 consists of 11 residues. CDR1 and CDR2 from the germline V gene are MNHEY and SVGAGI. CDR3 DNA: TGTGCCAGCAGTCCCCGGGGGCCCCAGCATTTT. Its protein product is CASSPRGPQHF.

The chain recombines TRBV5-1 with TRBJ2-5; possible D gene TRBD2, 6 bases. Trimming stripped 0 bases from V and 5 bases from J, with 11 bases between. The germline V gene encodes CDR1 SGHRS and CDR2 YFSETQ. The CDR3 has 14 amino acids. CDR3 coding DNA: TGCGCCAGCAGCTTGGAGGGCGGGATTGAGACCCAGTACTTC. Translating gives CASSLEGGIETQYF.

This clone was seen a single time. The chain uses TRBV5-1 and TRBJ2-7; D is unclear. The CDR3 spans 15 residues. Deletions cut 4 bases from V and 4 bases from J, with 18 bases between. Germline assignment: CDR1 SGHRS and CDR2 YFSETQ. CDR3 DNA sequence: TGCGCCAGCAGCCCGGACCACACGACCCTGTACGAGCAGTACTTC. This codes for CASSPDHTTLYEQYF.

In DNA form, the CDR3 reads TGTGCCAGCAACTCAGGGACAGGGATTTCCTACGAGCAGTACTTC. This translates into CASNSGTGISYEQYF. The rearrangement joins TRBV6-1 to TRBJ2-7; 9 nucleotides match TRBD1. Germline-derived CDR1 and CDR2 are MNHNS and SASEGT. The CDR3 is 15 residues long. The J segment lost 1 base and the V segment lost 7 bases, leaving 8 bases of the junction unmatched.